This T cell receptor (beta chain) was retrieved from a study of blood T cell repertoires in COVID-19. The table came from immunoSEQ multiplex PCR; TCRdb's copy has only in-frame clones and leaves some out. This sample carries around 25,000 clones, 91% of them seen once, and the ten largest clones take about a sixth. This CDR3 has 16 amino acids. V lost 0 bases and J 4 bases, leaving 13 bases between the germline ends. CDR1 is SEHNR and CDR2 is FQNEAQ in the germline V gene (reference sequence). V is TRBV7-9 and J is TRBJ1-3, with D possibly being TRBD1 (6 bases). The receptor comes from a human donor with active COVID-19. The donor label of this sample is uncertain. Sequencing input: peripheral blood. CDR3 sequence: CASSLARQGPGNTIYF. DNA for the CDR3: TGTGCCAGCAGCTTAGCGCGCCAGGGGCCCGGAAACACCATATATTTT.